The T cell receptor beta chain described here comes from a study of cytomegalovirus exposure and HLA in healthy donors. Study background: Approximately 80 million unique TCRs from HLA-typed donors were held in an early data release.

Trimming pared 5 bases from V and 4 bases from J, leaving 11 bases between. The CDR3 is 13 residues long. Germline V lookup: CDR1 LGHNT, CDR2 FRNRAP. As regards this clone: No antigen is known for it.

Study-level findings and limits: There were a few CMV-associated chains whose specificity for CMV antigens was confirmed in vitro.

13 Jbeta primers and 60 Vbeta primers were used for the PCR. In the authors' methods: Some 80 million unique TCR beta chains, roughly 10 million shared, were counted in a later analysis. Some clones are missing from TCRdb's copy, which holds only in-frame ones; the method was immunoSEQ multiplex PCR. That table furnishes V, J and clone size, whereas the DNA furnished D and trimming. The sample lists about 98,000 clones, approximately 87% occurring once. Sequenced sample: PBMCs. This chain links TRBV12-5 with TRBJ1-1; D may be TRBD1 (5 bases). The clonotype was recovered from a man aged 40-55 years in good health and CMV-seronegative. Written as DNA, the CDR3 is TGTGCTAGTGGTGCTTCAGGGTTCACTGAAGCTTTCTTT. It yields the protein CASGASGFTEAFF.